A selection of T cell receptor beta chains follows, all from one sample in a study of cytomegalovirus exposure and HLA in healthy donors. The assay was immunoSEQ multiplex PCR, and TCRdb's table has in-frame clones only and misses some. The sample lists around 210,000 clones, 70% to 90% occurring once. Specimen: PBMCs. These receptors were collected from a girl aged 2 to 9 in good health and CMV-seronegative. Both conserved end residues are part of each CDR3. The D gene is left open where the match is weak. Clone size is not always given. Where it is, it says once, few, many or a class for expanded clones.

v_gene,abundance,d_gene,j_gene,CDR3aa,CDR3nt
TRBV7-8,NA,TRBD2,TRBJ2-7,CASSLIGGGLAGGLEQYF,TGTGCCAGCAGCTTAATCGGAGGTGGGTTAGCGGGAGGGCTCGAGCAGTACTTC
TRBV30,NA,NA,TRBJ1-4,CAWSFALGATNEKLFF,TGTGCCTGGAGCTTCGCTCTAGGGGCAACTAATGAAAAACTGTTTTTT
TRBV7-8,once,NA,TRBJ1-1,CASSFFGSTEAFF,TGTGCCAGCAGCTTTTTCGGGTCCACTGAAGCTTTCTTT
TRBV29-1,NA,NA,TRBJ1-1,CSACGDRSTEAFF,TGCAGCGCATGCGGGGATCGGAGCACTGAAGCTTTCTTT
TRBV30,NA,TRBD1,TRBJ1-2,CAWSPTKGAPSPRLRGYTF,TGTGCCTGGAGTCCCACTAAGGGGGCCCCCTCTCCCCGTCTCCGAGGCTACACCTTC
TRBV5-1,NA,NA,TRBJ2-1,CASSLGGRTYNEQFF,TGCGCCAGCAGCTTGGGGGGGAGGACCTACAATGAGCAGTTCTTC
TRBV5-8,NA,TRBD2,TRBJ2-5,CASTFPPGLLAGGKTQYF,TGTGCCAGCACCTTTCCCCCGGGGTTACTAGCGGGAGGGAAGACCCAGTACTTC
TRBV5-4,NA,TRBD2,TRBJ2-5,CASSLGRGETQYF,TGTGCCAGCAGCTTGGGGCGGGGGGAGACCCAGTACTTC
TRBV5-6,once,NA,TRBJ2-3,CASSQRQGTQYF,TGTGCCAGCAGCCAAAGGCAGGGTACGCAGTATTTT
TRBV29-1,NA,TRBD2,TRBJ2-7,CSVEDGVGGGYEQYF,TGCAGCGTTGAAGATGGGGTCGGGGGAGGGTACGAGCAGTACTTC
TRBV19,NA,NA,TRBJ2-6,CASRAGALSGANVLTF,TGTGCCAGTAGGGCAGGGGCCCTTTCTGGGGCCAACGTCCTGACTTTC
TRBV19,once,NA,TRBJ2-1,CASSRYNEQFF,TGTGCCAGTAGTCGTTACAATGAGCAGTTCTTC
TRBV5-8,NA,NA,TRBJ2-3,CASSLQGTDTQYF,TGTGCCAGCAGCTTGCAGGGCACAGATACGCAGTATTTT
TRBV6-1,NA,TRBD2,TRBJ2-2,CASRLAGGGELFF,TGTGCCAGCAGACTAGCGGGAGGGGGGGAGCTGTTTTTT
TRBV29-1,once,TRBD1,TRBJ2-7,CSVAGQGLYEQYF,TGCAGCGTGGCCGGACAGGGACTCTACGAGCAGTACTTC
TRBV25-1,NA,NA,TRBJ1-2,CASSEFSNYGYTF,TGTGCCAGCAGTGAATTCAGTAACTATGGCTACACCTTC
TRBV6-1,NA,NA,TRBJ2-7,CASSEFGDKNYEQYF,TGTGCCAGCAGTGAATTCGGGGACAAAAACTACGAGCAGTACTTC
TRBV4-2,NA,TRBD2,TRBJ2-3,CASSQVRLAGGSYTDTQYF,TGTGCCAGCAGCCAAGTTCGACTAGCGGGGGGGAGCTACACAGATACGCAGTATTTT
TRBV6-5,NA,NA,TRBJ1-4,CASREVTNEKLFF,TGTGCCAGCAGGGAGGTGACTAATGAAAAACTGTTTTTT
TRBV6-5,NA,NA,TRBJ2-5,CASRRTRVVKTQYF,TGTGCCAGCAGACGAACCAGGGTAGTGAAGACCCAGTACTTC
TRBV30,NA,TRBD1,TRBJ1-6,CAWKGGAGVNSPLHF,TGTGCCTGGAAAGGGGGCGCCGGTGTGAATTCACCCCTCCACTTT
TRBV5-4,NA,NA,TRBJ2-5,CAYSVPATFPQETQYF,TGTGCCTATTCGGTTCCGGCGACATTCCCACAAGAGACCCAGTACTTC
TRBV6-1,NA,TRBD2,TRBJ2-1,CASSPLAGGPHEQFF,TGTGCCAGCAGCCCTCTAGCGGGAGGGCCCCATGAGCAGTTCTTC
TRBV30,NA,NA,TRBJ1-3,CAWSGTSGNTIYF,TGTGCCTGGAGCGGGACATCTGGAAACACCATATATTTT
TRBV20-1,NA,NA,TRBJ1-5,CSASVGGPQHF,TGCAGTGCTAGTGTGGGGGGTCCCCAGCATTTT
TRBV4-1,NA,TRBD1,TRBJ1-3,CASSQAEGASSGNTIYF,TGCGCCAGCAGCCAAGCGGAGGGGGCCAGCTCTGGAAACACCATATATTTT
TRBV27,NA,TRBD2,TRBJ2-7,CASSFSGRRYEQYF,TGTGCCAGCAGCTTCAGCGGGAGGAGATACGAGCAGTACTTC
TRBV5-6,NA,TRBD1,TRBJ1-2,CASSNRQGYGYGYTF,TGTGCCAGCAGCAATCGACAGGGGTACGGCTATGGCTACACCTTC
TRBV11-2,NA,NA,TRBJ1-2,CASSLVWGRGYTF,TGTGCCAGCAGCTTAGTCTGGGGGAGGGGCTACACCTTC
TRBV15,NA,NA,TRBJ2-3,CATSRAFFPPADTQYF,TGTGCCACCAGCAGAGCGTTTTTCCCCCCGGCAGATACGCAGTATTTT
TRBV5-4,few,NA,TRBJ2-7,CASSLNRVTTYEQYF,TGTGCCAGCAGCCTTAACAGGGTGACGACCTACGAGCAGTACTTC
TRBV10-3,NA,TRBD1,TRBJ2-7,CAISAGTGGATLEQYF,TGTGCCATCAGCGCCGGGACAGGGGGTGCCACCCTCGAGCAGTACTTC
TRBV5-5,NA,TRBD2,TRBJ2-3,CASSRGLADSTDTQYF,TGTGCCAGCAGCAGAGGACTAGCGGATAGCACAGATACGCAGTATTTT
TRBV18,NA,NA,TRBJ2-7,CASSPLTASEQYF,TGTGCCAGCTCACCACTTACGGCTAGCGAGCAGTACTTC
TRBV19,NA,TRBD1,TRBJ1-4,CASRMGAGGNEKLFF,TGTGCCAGTAGAATGGGCGCAGGGGGTAATGAAAAACTGTTTTTT
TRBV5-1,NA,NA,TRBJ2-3,CASKIPGSDTQYF,TGCGCCAGCAAAATCCCAGGGTCAGATACGCAGTATTTT
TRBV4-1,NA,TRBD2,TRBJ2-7,CASSQEATSGVHEQYF,TGCGCCAGCAGCCAAGAGGCGACTAGCGGGGTCCACGAGCAGTACTTC
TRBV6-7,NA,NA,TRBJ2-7,CASSYSPWTGRAYEQYF,TGTGCCAGCAGTTACTCACCCTGGACAGGGAGGGCCTACGAGCAGTACTTC
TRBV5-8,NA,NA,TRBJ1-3,CASSLEASSGNTIYF,TGTGCCAGCAGCCTCGAGGCGTCCTCTGGAAACACCATATATTTT
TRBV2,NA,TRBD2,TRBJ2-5,CASRSRLAGVETQYF,TGTGCCAGCAGAAGCCGACTAGCGGGAGTTGAGACCCAGTACTTC
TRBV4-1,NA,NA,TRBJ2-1,CASSQDLAGGEQFF,TGCGCCAGCAGCCAAGATCTGGCAGGGGGGGAGCAGTTCTTC
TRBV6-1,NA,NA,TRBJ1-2,CASSGTPANYGYTF,TGTGCCAGCAGTGGAACCCCAGCTAACTATGGCTACACCTTC
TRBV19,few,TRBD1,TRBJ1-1,CASSPDRGREAFF,TGTGCCAGTAGTCCCGACAGGGGGCGCGAAGCTTTCTTT
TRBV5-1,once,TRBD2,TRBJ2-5,CASSFPGLAKETQYF,TGCGCCAGCAGCTTCCCCGGACTAGCAAAGGAGACCCAGTACTTC
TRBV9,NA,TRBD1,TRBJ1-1,CASTRRTGRTMNTEAFF,TGTGCCAGCACCCGCCGGACAGGGAGGACTATGAACACTGAAGCTTTCTTT
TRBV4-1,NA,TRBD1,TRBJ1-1,CASSQGDRVGAFF,TGCGCCAGCAGCCAAGGGGACAGGGTGGGAGCTTTCTTT
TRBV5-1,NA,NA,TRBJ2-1,CASSAGTLYNEQFF,TGCGCCAGCAGCGCCGGGACTTTATACAATGAGCAGTTCTTC
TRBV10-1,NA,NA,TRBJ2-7,CASSDWRDGTYEQYF,TGCGCCAGCAGTGATTGGCGGGACGGGACCTACGAGCAGTACTTC
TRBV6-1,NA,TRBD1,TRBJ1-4,CASSETGVREKLFF,TGTGCCAGCAGTGAGACAGGGGTGAGGGAAAAACTGTTTTTT
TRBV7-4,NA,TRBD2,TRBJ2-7,CASSRVCGRGYEQYF,TGTGCCAGCAGCCGGGTCTGCGGGAGGGGCTACGAGCAGTACTTC
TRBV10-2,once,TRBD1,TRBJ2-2,CASSGTGAGELFF,TGCGCCAGTTCCGGGACAGGGGCCGGGGAGCTGTTTTTT
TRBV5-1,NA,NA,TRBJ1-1,CASSLWNTRGTEAFF,TGCGCCAGCAGCTTGTGGAACACAAGGGGCACTGAAGCTTTCTTT
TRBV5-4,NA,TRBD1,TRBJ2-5,CASSSDRGKTQYF,TGTGCCAGCAGCTCGGACAGGGGAAAGACCCAGTACTTC
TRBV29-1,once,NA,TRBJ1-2,CSVPVRRAPGCTF,TGCAGCGTTCCAGTTCGCAGGGCTCCGGGCTGCACCTTC